This T cell receptor beta chain was captured in a study of prognosis after radiotherapy for stage I lung cancer. Study background: The patients included 14 to 15 who had newly diagnosed primary stage I lung tumors, along with 5 or 6 others who had oligometastatic NSCLC after their primary tumor had been surgically resected. Study results and limitations: The number of unique TCR clones went down after stereotactic body radiation therapy, with a median of roughly 9,300 versus 7,200. Gene usage of TRBV and TRBJ reportedly differed between patients with and without metastases.

With two-round multiplex PCR, TCR beta CDR3 sequences were amplified from genomic DNA. The use of primers specific to each TRBV and TRBJ gene characterized first-round PCR. Via MiXCR, TCRdb re-called the multiplex PCR reads, giving one row per CDR3 protein. The sample holds tens of thousands of distinct CDR3 sequences, 40% to 50% seen once. Trimming took 0 bases from V and 6 from J, leaving 4 bases between them. Germline V gene data show CDR1 as SGHDT and CDR2 as YYEEEE. The CDR3 runs to 12 residues. In this sample, this clonotype turned up many times. Its matching antigen is unknown. For each of two time points, a roughly 5.8-milliliter draw of peripheral blood was taken.

This clonotype was sampled from a donor at least 50 years old with non-small cell lung cancer. The chain has TRBV5-6 and TRBJ2-1; no clear D. Sequencing was performed on PBMCs, taken before or after stereotactic body radiation therapy (not recorded which). The CDR3 spells CASSLGSNEQFF. CDR3 coding DNA: TGTGCCAGCAGCTTGGGTTCCAATGAGCAGTTCTTC.